The clone carrying this T cell receptor beta chain was detected once. What it binds is unknown. Germline V CDR1 and CDR2: MNHNY, SVGAGI (reference sequence). There are 14 residues in the CDR3. J lost 6 bases, V lost 2 bases, and 6 bases had no gene match. This specimen comes from a study of healthy donors' naive CD4 and CD8 T cells. Looking at the study overall: A new alpha primer set targeted every functional IMGT alpha variant.

A linear amplification protocol produced the TCR libraries from around 500 ng of total RNA. Per the original methods: Tens of thousands of TCR alpha transcripts were sequenced from four or five healthy donors. TCRdb passed the reads through MiXCR, listing each CDR3 protein once. The V and J calls and clone size come from TCRdb's table, not from the authors' own analysis. The profile shows approximately 200,000 distinct CDR3 sequences, around 80% of them singletons. Study findings and constraints: Positive CDR3 charge linked to CD4+ cells, negative to CD8+ cells. Homeostatic proliferation of naive T cells was not examined as a bias source.

Sample: naive CD4+ and CD8+ T cells sorted from blood, pooled from several donors. This TCR derives from a pool of human donors in good health; the sample pools cells from several healthy donors. The rearrangement links TRBV6-6 to TRBJ2-7; TRBD1 aligns across 8 bases. The CDR3 sequence is CASSYGAGGAEQYF. The CDR3 DNA sequence: TGTGCCAGCAGTTACGGGGCAGGGGGCGCCGAGCAGTACTTC.